The rows below give T cell receptor beta chains drawn from one sample of a study of cytomegalovirus exposure and HLA in healthy donors. Clones were sequenced by immunoSEQ multiplex PCR, and TCRdb holds only the in-frame ones, with some missing. The sample gives about 160,000 clones, around 85% of which show up once; 1.3% is in the top ten. Sequenced material: PBMCs. Receptor source: a man between 50 and 59 years old in good health and CMV-seropositive. CDR3s include the opening cysteine and the closing phenylalanine or tryptophan. D genes are given only for firm matches. Clone size is given for some rows only: seen once, a few or many times, or a class if the clone is expanded.

TRBD1	TRBV5-6	TRBJ2-3	.	CASSRRGQGFTDTQYF	TGTGCCAGCAGCCGAAGAGGACAGGGCTTCACAGATACGCAGTATTTT
TRBD2	TRBV9	TRBJ2-7	few	CASSVDPGLAGTEQYF	TGTGCCAGCAGCGTGGACCCGGGACTAGCGGGAACCGAGCAGTACTTC
.	TRBV6-1	TRBJ1-2	.	CASSATANYGYTF	TGTGCCAGCAGTGCGACAGCTAACTATGGCTACACCTTC
.	TRBV19	TRBJ2-1	.	CASRSTLAGEQFF	TGTGCCAGTAGATCGACCCTGGCGGGTGAGCAGTTCTTC
.	TRBV4-1	TRBJ2-1	.	CASSQGETGSYNEQFF	TGCGCCAGCAGCCAAGGTGAGACAGGCTCCTACAATGAGCAGTTCTTC
.	TRBV2	TRBJ1-3	.	CASSDGAGNTIYF	TGTGCCAGCAGTGACGGGGCTGGAAACACCATATATTTT
TRBD2	TRBV6-1	TRBJ2-7	.	CASSEYGTSGNYEQYF	TGTGCCAGCAGTGAATACGGGACTAGCGGAAACTACGAGCAGTACTTC
TRBD2	TRBV4-1	TRBJ2-3	once	CASSLGGGRAQDTQYF	TGCGCCAGCAGCCTCGGCGGGGGTAGGGCCCAGGATACGCAGTATTTT
TRBD2	TRBV7-2	TRBJ2-3	few	CASSTTSGGDTQYF	TGTGCCAGCAGCACGACTAGCGGGGGGGATACGCAGTATTTT
.	TRBV5-1	TRBJ2-7	.	CASSPDRYYEQYF	TGCGCCAGCAGCCCGGACAGATACTACGAGCAGTACTTC
.	TRBV5-4	TRBJ2-1	.	CASSLPLRGGTLNEQFF	TGTGCCAGCAGCTTGCCGCTGAGGGGGGGGACTCTGAATGAGCAGTTCTTC
.	TRBV5-5	TRBJ1-5	.	CASSLVAGRQPQHF	TGTGCCAGCAGCTTGGTGGCAGGGCGTCAGCCCCAGCATTTT
.	TRBV5-1	TRBJ2-7	.	CASSLARGLYEQYF	TGCGCCAGCAGCTTGGCTAGGGGCCTCTACGAGCAGTACTTC
.	TRBV30	TRBJ2-6	few	CAWRRGRARPGANVLTF	TGTGCCTGGAGAAGAGGGCGGGCGCGGCCTGGGGCCAACGTCCTGACTTTC
TRBD2	TRBV6-1	TRBJ2-1	once	CASSVSLAGGPLGEQFF	TGTGCCAGCAGTGTATCCCTAGCGGGAGGGCCTCTGGGTGAGCAGTTCTTC
TRBD1	TRBV5-4	TRBJ2-6	.	CASSWGTGLLSGANVLTF	TGTGCCAGCAGTTGGGGGACAGGGTTATTGTCTGGGGCCAACGTCCTGACTTTC
TRBD2	TRBV5-1	TRBJ2-1	.	CASSFGTNSYNEQFF	TGCGCCAGCAGCTTTGGGACTAACTCCTACAATGAGCAGTTCTTC
TRBD1	TRBV9	TRBJ1-3	.	CASSASRGTGTGNTIYF	TGTGCCAGCAGCGCATCCCGGGGGACAGGGACCGGAAACACCATATATTTT
TRBD1	TRBV7-2	TRBJ1-2	.	CASSSRDRGVHGYTF	TGTGCCAGCAGCTCCCGGGACAGGGGGGTTCATGGCTACACCTTC
.	TRBV20-1	TRBJ1-2	.	CSARGFRGYTF	TGCAGTGCTAGGGGTTTCAGGGGCTACACCTTC
TRBD1	TRBV6-1	TRBJ2-2	.	CASVDRGAGELFF	TGTGCCAGCGTAGACAGGGGAGCCGGGGAGCTGTTTTTT